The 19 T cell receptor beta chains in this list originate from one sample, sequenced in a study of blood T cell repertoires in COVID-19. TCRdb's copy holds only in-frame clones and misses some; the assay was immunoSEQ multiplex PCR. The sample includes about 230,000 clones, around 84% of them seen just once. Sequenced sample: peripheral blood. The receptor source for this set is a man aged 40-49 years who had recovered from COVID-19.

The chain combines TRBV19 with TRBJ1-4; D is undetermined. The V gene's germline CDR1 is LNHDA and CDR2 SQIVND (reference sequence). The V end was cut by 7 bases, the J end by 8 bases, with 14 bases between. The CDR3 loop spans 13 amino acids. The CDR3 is CASTQAGWEKLFF. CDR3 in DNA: TGTGCCAGTACCCAGGCCGGTTGGGAAAAACTGTTTTTT.

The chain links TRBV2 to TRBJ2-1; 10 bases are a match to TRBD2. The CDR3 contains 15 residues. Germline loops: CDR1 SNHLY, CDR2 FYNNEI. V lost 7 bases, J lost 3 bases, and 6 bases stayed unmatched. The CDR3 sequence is CASKGWTSGYNEQFF. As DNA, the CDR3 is TGTGCCAGCAAGGGGTGGACTAGCGGCTACAATGAGCAGTTCTTC.

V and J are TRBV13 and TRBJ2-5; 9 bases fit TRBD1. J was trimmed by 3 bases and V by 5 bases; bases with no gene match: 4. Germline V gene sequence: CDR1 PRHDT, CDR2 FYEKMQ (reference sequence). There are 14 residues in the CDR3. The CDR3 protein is CASSPRDREETQYF. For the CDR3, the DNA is TGTGCCAGCAGCCCCCGGGACAGGGAAGAGACCCAGTACTTC.

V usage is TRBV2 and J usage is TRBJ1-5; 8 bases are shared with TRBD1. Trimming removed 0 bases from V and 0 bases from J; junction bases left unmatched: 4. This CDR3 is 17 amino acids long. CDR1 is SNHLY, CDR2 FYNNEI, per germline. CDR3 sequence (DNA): TGTGCCAGCAGTGAAGCGCGGGGGACAGGTAGCAATCAGCCCCAGCATTTT. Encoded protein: CASSEARGTGSNQPQHF. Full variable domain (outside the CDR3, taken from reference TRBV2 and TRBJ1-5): EPEVTQTPSHQVTQMGQEVILRCVPISNHLYFYWYRQILGQKVEFLVSFYNNEISEKSEIFDDQFSVERPDGSNFTLKIRSTKLEDSAMYFCASSEARGTGSNQPQHFGDGTRLSIL.

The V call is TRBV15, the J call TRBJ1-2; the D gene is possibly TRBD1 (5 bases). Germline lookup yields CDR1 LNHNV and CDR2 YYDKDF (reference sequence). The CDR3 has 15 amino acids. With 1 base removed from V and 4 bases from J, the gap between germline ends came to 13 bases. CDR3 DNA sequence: TGTGCCACCAGCAGAGGGCAGGGCGCGAGCTATGGCTACACCTTC. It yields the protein CATSRGQGASYGYTF.

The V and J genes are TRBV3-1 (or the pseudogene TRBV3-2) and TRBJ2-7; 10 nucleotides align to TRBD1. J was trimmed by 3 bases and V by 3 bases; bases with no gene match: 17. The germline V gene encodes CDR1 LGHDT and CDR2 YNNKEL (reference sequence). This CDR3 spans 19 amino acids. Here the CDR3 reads CASSQGDRGEDPRYYEQYF. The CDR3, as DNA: TGTGCCAGCAGCCAGGGGGACAGGGGCGAAGACCCACGTTACTACGAGCAGTACTTC.

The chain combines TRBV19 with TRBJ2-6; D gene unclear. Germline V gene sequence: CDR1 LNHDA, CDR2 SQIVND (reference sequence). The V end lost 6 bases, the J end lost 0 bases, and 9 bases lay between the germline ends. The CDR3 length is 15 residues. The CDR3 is CASSLVSSGANVLTF. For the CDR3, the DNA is TGTGCCAGTAGCCTGGTGAGCTCTGGGGCCAACGTCCTGACTTTC.

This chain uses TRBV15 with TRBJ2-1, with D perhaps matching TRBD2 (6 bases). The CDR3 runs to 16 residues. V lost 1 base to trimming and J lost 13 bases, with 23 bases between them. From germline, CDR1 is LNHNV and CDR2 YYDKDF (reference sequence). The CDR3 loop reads CATSRAQGMGLQAQFF. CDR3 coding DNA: TGTGCCACCAGCAGAGCGCAAGGTATGGGACTCCAGGCACAGTTCTTC.

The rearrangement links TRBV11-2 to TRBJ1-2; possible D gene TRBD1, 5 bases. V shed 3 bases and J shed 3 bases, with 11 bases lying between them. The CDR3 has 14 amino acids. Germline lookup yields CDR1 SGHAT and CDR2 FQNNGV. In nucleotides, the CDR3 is TGTGCCAGCAGCTTTCGGGGGTTAGACTATGGCTACACCTTC. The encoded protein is CASSFRGLDYGYTF.

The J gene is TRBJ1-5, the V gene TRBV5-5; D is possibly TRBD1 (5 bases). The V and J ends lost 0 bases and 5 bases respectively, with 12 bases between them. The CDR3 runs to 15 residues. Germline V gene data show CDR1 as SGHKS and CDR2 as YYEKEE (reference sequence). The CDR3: CASSLVLGEDQPQHF. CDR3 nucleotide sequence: TGTGCCAGCAGCTTGGTGCTAGGGGAAGATCAGCCCCAGCATTTT.

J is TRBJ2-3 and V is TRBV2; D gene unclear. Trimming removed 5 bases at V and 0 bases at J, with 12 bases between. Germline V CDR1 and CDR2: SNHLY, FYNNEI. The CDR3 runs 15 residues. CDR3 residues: CASSPPVRSTDTQYF. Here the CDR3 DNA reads TGTGCCAGCAGTCCCCCTGTACGGAGCACAGATACGCAGTATTTT.

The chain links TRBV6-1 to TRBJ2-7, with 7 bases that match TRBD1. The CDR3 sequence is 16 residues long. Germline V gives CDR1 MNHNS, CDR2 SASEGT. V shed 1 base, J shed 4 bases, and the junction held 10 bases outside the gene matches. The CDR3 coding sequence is TGTGCCAGCAGTGAAGACGGGACAGAGAGGGTGTACGAGCAGTACTTC. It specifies CASSEDGTERVYEQYF.

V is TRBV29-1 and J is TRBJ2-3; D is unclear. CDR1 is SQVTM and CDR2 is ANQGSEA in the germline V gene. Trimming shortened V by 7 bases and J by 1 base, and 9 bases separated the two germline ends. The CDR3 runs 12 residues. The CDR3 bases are TGCAGCGCCTCGACTGGCACAGATACGCAGTATTTT. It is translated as CSASTGTDTQYF.

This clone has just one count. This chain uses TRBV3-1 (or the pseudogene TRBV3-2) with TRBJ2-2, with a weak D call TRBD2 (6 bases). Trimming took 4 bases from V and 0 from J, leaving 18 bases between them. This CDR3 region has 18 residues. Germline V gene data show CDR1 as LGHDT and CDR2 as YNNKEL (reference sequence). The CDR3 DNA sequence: TGTGCCAGCAGCCCCGATATAAGCGGGTACGCGAACACCGGGGAGCTGTTTTTT. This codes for CASSPDISGYANTGELFF.

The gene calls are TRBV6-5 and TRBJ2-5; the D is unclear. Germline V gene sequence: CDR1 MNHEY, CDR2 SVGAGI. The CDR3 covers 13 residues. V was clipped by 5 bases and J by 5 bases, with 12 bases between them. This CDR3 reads CASSNLVMETQYF. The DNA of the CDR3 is TGTGCCAGCAGTAACTTAGTGATGGAGACCCAGTACTTC.

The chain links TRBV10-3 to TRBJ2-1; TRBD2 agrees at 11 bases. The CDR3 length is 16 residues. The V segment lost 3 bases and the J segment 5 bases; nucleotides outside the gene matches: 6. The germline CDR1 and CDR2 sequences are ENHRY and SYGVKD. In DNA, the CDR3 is TGTGCCATCAGTGACTCGGGACTAGCGGCTAACAATGAGCAGTTCTTC. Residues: CAISDSGLAANNEQFF.

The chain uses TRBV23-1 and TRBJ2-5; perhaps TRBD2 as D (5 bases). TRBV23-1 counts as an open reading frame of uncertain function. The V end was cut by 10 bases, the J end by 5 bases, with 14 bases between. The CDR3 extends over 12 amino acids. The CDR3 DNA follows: TGCGCCATTAAACGGGGATTGGAGACCCAGTACTTC. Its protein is CAIKRGLETQYF.

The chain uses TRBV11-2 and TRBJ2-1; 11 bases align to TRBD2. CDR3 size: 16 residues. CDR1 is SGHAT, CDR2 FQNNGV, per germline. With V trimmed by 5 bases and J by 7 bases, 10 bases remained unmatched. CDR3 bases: TGTGCCAGCAGCCTTAGCGGGGGGGCCTCTTTTAATGAGCAGTTCTTC. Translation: CASSLSGGASFNEQFF.

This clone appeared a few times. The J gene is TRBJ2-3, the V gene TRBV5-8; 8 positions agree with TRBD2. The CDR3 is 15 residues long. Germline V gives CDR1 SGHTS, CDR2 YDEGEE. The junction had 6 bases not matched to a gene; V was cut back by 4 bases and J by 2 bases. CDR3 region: CASSMVGLDTDTQYF. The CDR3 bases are TGTGCCAGCAGCATGGTGGGACTAGACACAGATACGCAGTATTTT.